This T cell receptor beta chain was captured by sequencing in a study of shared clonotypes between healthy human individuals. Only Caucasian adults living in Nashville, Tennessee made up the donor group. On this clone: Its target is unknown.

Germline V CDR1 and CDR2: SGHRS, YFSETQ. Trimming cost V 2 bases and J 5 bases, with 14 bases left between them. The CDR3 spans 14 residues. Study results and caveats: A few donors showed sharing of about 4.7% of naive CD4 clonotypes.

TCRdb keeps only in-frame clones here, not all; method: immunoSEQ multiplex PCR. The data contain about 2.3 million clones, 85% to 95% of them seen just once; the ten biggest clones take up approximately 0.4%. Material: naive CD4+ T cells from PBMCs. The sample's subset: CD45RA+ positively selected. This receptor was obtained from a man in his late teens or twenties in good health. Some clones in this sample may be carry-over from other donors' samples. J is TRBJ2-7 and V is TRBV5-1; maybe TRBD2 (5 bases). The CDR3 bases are TGCGCCAGCAGCTTCGAACGGGGTTCCAACGAGCAGTACTTC. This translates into CASSFERGSNEQYF.